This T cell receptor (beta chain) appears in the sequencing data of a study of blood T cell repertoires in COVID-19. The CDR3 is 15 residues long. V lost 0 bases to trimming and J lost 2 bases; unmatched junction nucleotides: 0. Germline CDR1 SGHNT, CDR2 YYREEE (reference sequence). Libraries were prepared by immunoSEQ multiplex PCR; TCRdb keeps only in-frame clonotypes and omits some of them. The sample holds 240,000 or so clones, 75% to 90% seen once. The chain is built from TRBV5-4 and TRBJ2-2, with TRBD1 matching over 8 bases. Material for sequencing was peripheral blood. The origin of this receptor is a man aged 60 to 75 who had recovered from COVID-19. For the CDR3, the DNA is TGTGCCAGCAGCTTGGCAGGGGGCAACACCGGGGAGCTGTTTTTT. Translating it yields CASSLAGGNTGELFF.